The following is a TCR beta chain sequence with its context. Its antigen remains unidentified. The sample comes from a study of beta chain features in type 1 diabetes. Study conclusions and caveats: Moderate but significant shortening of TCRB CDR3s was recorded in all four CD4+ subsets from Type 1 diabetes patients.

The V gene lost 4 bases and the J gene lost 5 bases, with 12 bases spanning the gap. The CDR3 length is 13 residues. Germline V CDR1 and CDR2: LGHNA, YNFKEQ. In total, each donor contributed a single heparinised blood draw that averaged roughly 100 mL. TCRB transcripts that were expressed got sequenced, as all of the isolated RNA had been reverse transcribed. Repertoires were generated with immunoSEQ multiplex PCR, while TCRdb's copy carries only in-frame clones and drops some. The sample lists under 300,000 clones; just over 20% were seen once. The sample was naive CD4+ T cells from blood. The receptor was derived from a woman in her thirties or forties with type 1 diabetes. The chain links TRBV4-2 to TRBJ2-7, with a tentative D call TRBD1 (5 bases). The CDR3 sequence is CASSPLNRNEQYF. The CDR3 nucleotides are TGTGCCAGCAGCCCCCTTAACAGGAACGAGCAGTACTTC.